These 27 T cell receptor beta chains originate from one sample sequenced in a study of CD8+ T cells in alopecia areata. RNA extraction was followed by reverse transcription into cDNA, which acted as the sequencing template. Libraries were prepared by immunoSEQ multiplex PCR; TCRdb keeps only in-frame clonotypes and omits some of them. The table has approximately 150,000 clones, roughly 50% seen once. Sequenced sample: CD4+ T cells sorted from blood. The origin of the receptors is a human donor with alopecia areata.

This clone showed up just a few times. This sample includes further DNA sequences coding for the same CDR3. The rearrangement joins TRBV5-1 to TRBJ1-1, with D possibly matching TRBD1 (5 bases). Germline loops: CDR1 SGHRS, CDR2 YFSETQ. Trimming cost V 0 bases and J 0 bases, with 6 bases left between them. The CDR3 is 14 amino acids. CDR3 protein: CASSLGDLNTEAFF. The DNA of the CDR3 is TGCGCCAGCAGCTTGGGGGACCTGAACACTGAAGCTTTCTTT.

There are a few counts of this clone. The chain combines TRBV5-1 with TRBJ2-4, with a tentative D call TRBD2 (6 bases). Germline V gene sequence: CDR1 SGHRS, CDR2 YFSETQ. Between the trimmed V and J ends, which lost 0 bases and 13 bases, there was a span of 11 bases. The CDR3 has 12 residues. In DNA form, the CDR3 reads TGCGCCAGCAGCTTGGCCGGGAGAGACCAGTACTTC. Translated: CASSLAGRDQYF.

This chain uses TRBV10-1 with TRBJ1-2; D gene ambiguous. CDR3 length equals 13 residues. Germline-derived CDR1 and CDR2 are WNHNN and SYGVQD (reference sequence). V was clipped by 6 bases and J by 8 bases, with 16 bases between them. CDR3 protein: CASSFDTVGGYTF. CDR3 sequence (DNA): TGCGCCAGCAGCTTCGACACGGTGGGAGGCTACACCTTC.

The gene calls are TRBV19 and TRBJ2-1; D is ambiguous. Germline V gene sequence: CDR1 LNHDA, CDR2 SQIVND (reference sequence). Trimming pared 3 bases from V and 0 bases from J, leaving 0 bases between. The CDR3 loop spans 12 amino acids. CDR3 amino acids: CASSISYNEQFF. CDR3 in DNA: TGTGCCAGTAGTATCTCCTACAATGAGCAGTTCTTC.

This clone has just a few counts. V usage is TRBV29-1 and J usage is TRBJ1-3; D is undetermined. Between the trimmed V and J ends, which lost 4 bases and 0 bases, there was a span of 7 bases. The CDR3 consists of 13 residues. CDR1 SQVTM and CDR2 ANQGSEA come from the germline V gene. CDR3 sequence: CSVVHSSGNTIYF. CDR3 DNA: TGCAGCGTTGTTCATAGCTCTGGAAACACCATATATTTT.

The chain combines TRBV7-2 with TRBJ2-6; 14 bases align to TRBD2. The CDR3 has 21 amino acids. Losses at the gene ends were 0 bases for V and 1 base for J; bases not matched to a gene: 8. The germline CDR1 and CDR2 sequences are SGHTA and FQGNSA. The DNA of the CDR3 is TGTGCCAGCAGCTTAGCCGCCGGGACTAGCGGGAGTAGATCTGGGGCCAACGTCCTGACTTTC. Residues: CASSLAAGTSGSRSGANVLTF.

This clone occurred a few times. The sample has other DNA sequences that encode this CDR3 too. The chain has TRBV5-1 and TRBJ2-7, with D unclear. The CDR3 runs to 12 residues. Trimming shortened V by 0 bases and J by 4 bases, and 5 bases separated the two germline ends. Looked up from germline, CDR1 is SGHRS and CDR2 is YFSETQ. Here the CDR3 DNA reads TGCGCCAGCAGCTTGGGAGCATACGAGCAGTACTTC. Translated, it gives CASSLGAYEQYF.

A few counts support this clone. J is TRBJ1-2 and V is TRBV7-9, with D maybe TRBD1 (5 bases). This CDR3 has 12 residues. Trimming cost V 6 bases and J 5 bases, with 10 bases left between them. The germline V gene encodes CDR1 SEHNR and CDR2 FQNEAQ (reference sequence). The CDR3: CASSQGLYGYTF. The CDR3 bases are TGTGCCAGCAGTCAGGGTCTATATGGCTACACCTTC.

This clone has more than one count but fewer than ten. V gene TRBV28 combines with J gene TRBJ2-1; D unresolved. There are 13 residues in the CDR3. CDR1 is MDHEN, CDR2 SYDVKM, per germline. V was clipped by 8 bases and J by 8 bases, with 16 bases between them. The CDR3 DNA follows: TGTGCCAGCTCTGCCCCGGGTCGTCATGAGCAGTTCTTC. Translation: CASSAPGRHEQFF.

The chain combines TRBV27 with TRBJ1-2, with a weak D call TRBD1 (5 bases). Germline values: CDR1 MNHEY, CDR2 SMNVEV (reference sequence). V was shortened by 6 bases and J by 11 bases, with 22 bases between the two germline ends. The CDR3 totals 14 residues. CDR3: CASRTLQVMAHYTF. The CDR3 DNA sequence: TGTGCCAGCAGGACCCTACAGGTCATGGCCCATTACACCTTC.

This clone came up a few times. This rearrangement joins TRBV29-1 to TRBJ2-7; D is possibly TRBD2 (6 bases). The CDR3 totals 18 residues. The V end lost 6 bases, the J end lost 4 bases, and 31 bases lay between the germline ends. Germline V gene data show CDR1 as SQVTM and CDR2 as ANQGSEA. The CDR3, as DNA: TGCAGCGTCGCCGGCCTTTTGGGGAGGAGAATTATGGGGTACGAGCAGTACTTC. Protein product: CSVAGLLGRRIMGYEQYF.

The chain carries TRBV29-1 and TRBJ2-7; perhaps TRBD2 as D (6 bases). The CDR3 loop spans 17 amino acids. Per the germline V gene, CDR1 is SQVTM and CDR2 is ANQGSEA. The V end lost 7 bases, the J end lost 1 base, and 26 bases lay between the germline ends. The DNA of the CDR3 is TGCAGCGCGGAAGAGCGGCCTAGCGCGCTGAGTTCCTACGAGCAGTACTTC. Translating it yields CSAEERPSALSSYEQYF.

J is TRBJ2-5 and V is TRBV27; the match to TRBD1 covers 8 bases. CDR1 is MNHEY and CDR2 is SMNVEV in the germline V gene (reference sequence). V dropped 5 bases and J dropped 2; count of bases not matched to a gene: 10. The CDR3 is 16 amino acids. The CDR3 region has the DNA TGTGCCAGCAGTATACAGGGGGTTACGGTACAAGAGACCCAGTACTTC. Translation: CASSIQGVTVQETQYF.

The rearrangement links TRBV4-1 to TRBJ2-2, with TRBD1 matching 7 bases. Germline V gene lookup returns CDR1 MGHRA and CDR2 YSYEKL. The CDR3 totals 18 residues. The V and J ends lost 0 bases and 4 bases, in that order; junction bases with no gene match: 11. The CDR3 DNA is TGCGCCAGCAGCCAAGATAAGGGGACAGCCGGAGGCACCGGGGAGCTGTTTTTT. It specifies CASSQDKGTAGGTGELFF.

V usage is TRBV27 and J usage is TRBJ1-2; D is uncertain. Germline V gene sequence: CDR1 MNHEY, CDR2 SMNVEV (reference sequence). Trimming shortened V by 6 bases and J by 4 bases, and 9 bases separated the two germline ends. The CDR3 loop spans 12 amino acids. The CDR3 region is CASRHPGYGYTF. The CDR3, as DNA: TGTGCCAGCAGACACCCGGGCTATGGCTACACCTTC.

The chain couples TRBV7-2 to TRBJ2-5; weak D call: TRBD1 (6 bases). The CDR3 has 14 residues. Germline V gives CDR1 SGHTA, CDR2 FQGNSA. Trimming cost V 8 bases and J 5 bases, with 18 bases left between them. CDR3 amino acids: CASGYFRTAETQYF. The CDR3 nucleotides read TGTGCCAGCGGATACTTTCGGACAGCCGAGACCCAGTACTTC.

CDR3 DNA sequence: TGTGCCAGCAGCGCAGCCTTCCTCAGGGGGCGCGGGGAGACCCAGTACTTC. It is translated as CASSAAFLRGRGETQYF. This rearrangement joins TRBV7-9 to TRBJ2-5, with TRBD1 matching 8 bases. CDR1 is SEHNR and CDR2 is FQNEAQ in the germline V gene (reference sequence). With 5 bases clipped from V and 5 bases from J, the junction kept 16 bases outside the gene matches. CDR3 size: 17 residues.

This rearrangement joins TRBV7-2 to TRBJ2-6; D tentatively reads TRBD1 or TRBD2 (5 bases each). Germline V CDR1 and CDR2: SGHTA, FQGNSA. The V and J ends lost 6 bases and 0 bases respectively, with 21 bases between them. This CDR3 spans 19 amino acids. The CDR3 region has the DNA TGTGCCAGCAGAGGCCGGCCGGGGCCAAGTATCTCTGGGGCCAACGTCCTGACTTTC. It codes for CASRGRPGPSISGANVLTF.

This clone showed up just a few times. V gene TRBV28 combines with J gene TRBJ2-3, with D possibly being TRBD2 (8 bases). The CDR3 totals 14 residues. Germline CDR1 and CDR2: MDHEN and SYDVKM. With 11 bases removed from V and 5 bases from J, the gap between germline ends came to 20 bases. This CDR3 reads CASRGLAGKDTQYF. CDR3 nucleotide sequence: TGTGCCTCGAGGGGGCTAGCGGGTAAAGATACGCAGTATTTT. Looking up the rest from reference TRBV28 and TRBJ2-3 gives the full variable domain: DVKVTQSSRYLVKRTGEKVFLECVQDMDHENMFWYRQDPGLGLRLIYFSYDVKMKEKGDIPEGYSVSREKKERFSLILESASTNQTSMYLCASRGLAGKDTQYFGPGTRLTVL.

The V gene is TRBV20-1, the J gene TRBJ2-7; D ambiguous. The germline gives CDR1 DFQATT, CDR2 SNEGSKA (reference sequence). This CDR3 has 11 amino acids. CDR3 protein: CRVGRIDEQYF. CDR3 DNA sequence: TGCAGGGTCGGCCGGATCGACGAGCAGTACTTC.

V and J are TRBV18 and TRBJ1-5; TRBD1 aligns across 9 bases. The J segment lost 7 bases and the V segment lost 5 bases, leaving 9 bases of the junction unmatched. Germline V gene data show CDR1 as KGHSH and CDR2 as LQKENI. The CDR3 covers 15 residues. The CDR3 region has the DNA TGTGCCAGCTCAACCGGGACAGGGAGGTCGCAGCCCCAGCATTTT. Translating it yields CASSTGTGRSQPQHF.

The gene calls are TRBV28 and TRBJ2-5; maybe TRBD2 (6 bases). There are 16 residues in the CDR3. Germline lookup yields CDR1 MDHEN and CDR2 SYDVKM. The ends were cut back, 6 bases at V and 5 bases at J, with 22 bases in the middle. The CDR3 loop reads CASRGAGRGAVETQYF. The CDR3 DNA reads TGTGCCAGCAGGGGCGCCGGGAGAGGGGCGGTCGAGACCCAGTACTTC.

The V call is TRBV29-1, the J call TRBJ1-2; D is perhaps TRBD1 (6 bases). Trimming stripped 3 bases from V and 4 bases from J, with 15 bases between. The germline CDR1 and CDR2 sequences are SQVTM and ANQGSEA. The CDR3 spans 14 residues. CDR3 sequence: CSVDLGGLGYGYTF. CDR3 in DNA: TGCAGCGTTGATCTTGGGGGCCTTGGCTATGGCTACACCTTC.

The chain recombines TRBV6-5 with TRBJ2-1; D possibly matches TRBD1 or TRBD2 (5 bases each). Germline CDR1 reads MNHEY; CDR2 reads SVGAGI. The CDR3 length is 16 residues. Trimming stripped 4 bases from V and 10 bases from J, with 23 bases between. The CDR3, as DNA: TGTGCCAGCAGTTCCATTGGACAAGGGAGAAGTGGGGAGCAGTTCTTC. This gives the protein CASSSIGQGRSGEQFF.

CDR3 in amino acids: CSVGRAGTGELFF. CDR3 in DNA: TGCAGCGTTGGTCGCGCGGGCACCGGGGAGCTGTTTTTT. The chain carries TRBV29-1 and TRBJ2-2; the D gene is possibly TRBD2 (5 bases). V lost 4 bases to trimming and J lost 4 bases, with 10 bases between them. The length of the CDR3 is 13 residues. The germline gives CDR1 SQVTM, CDR2 ANQGSEA.

CDR3 protein: CASSFKGIGNSPLHF. The CDR3 DNA is TGTGCCAGCAGCTTTAAGGGGATCGGAAATTCACCCCTCCACTTT. This chain links TRBV11-1 with TRBJ1-6, with D possibly being TRBD1 (5 bases). The CDR3 consists of 15 residues. V dropped 3 bases and J dropped 7 bases, with 13 bases sitting between them. Germline CDR1 and CDR2: SGHAT and FQDESV (reference sequence).

V and J are TRBV27 and TRBJ2-3; 7 bases align to TRBD2. Germline CDR1 reads MNHEY; CDR2 reads SMNVEV (reference sequence). CDR3 length equals 15 residues. J lost 0 bases, V lost 6 bases, and 6 bases had no gene match. DNA for the CDR3: TGTGCCAGCAGGCGTAGCGGGTTGAGCACAGATACGCAGTATTTT. This gives the protein CASRRSGLSTDTQYF.